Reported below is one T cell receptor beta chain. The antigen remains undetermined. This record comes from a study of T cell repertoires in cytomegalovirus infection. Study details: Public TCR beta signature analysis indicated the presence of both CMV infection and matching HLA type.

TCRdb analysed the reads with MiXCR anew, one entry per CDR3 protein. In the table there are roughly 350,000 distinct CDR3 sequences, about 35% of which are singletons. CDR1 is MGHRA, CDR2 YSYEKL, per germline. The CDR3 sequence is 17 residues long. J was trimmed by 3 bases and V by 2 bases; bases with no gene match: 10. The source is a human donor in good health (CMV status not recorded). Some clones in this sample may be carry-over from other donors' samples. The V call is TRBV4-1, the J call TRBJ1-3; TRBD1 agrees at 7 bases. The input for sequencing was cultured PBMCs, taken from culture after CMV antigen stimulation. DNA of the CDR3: TGCGCCAGCAGCCAACATGACAGGGAGGTATTTGGAAACACCATATATTTT. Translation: CASSQHDREVFGNTIYF.